This T cell receptor beta chain comes out of a study of T-cell memory formation after mild COVID-19. Study information: Clustering of TCRs was largely donor specific.

TCRdb re-called the 5' RACE reads through MiXCR, storing one row per CDR3 protein. The sample carries about 400,000 distinct CDR3 sequences, about 25% recorded once. The CDR3 spans 15 residues. The germline V gene has CDR1 SGHVS and CDR2 FNYEAQ. J lost 4 bases, V lost 5 bases, and 10 bases had no gene match. This clonotype came up a few times. What it binds is not known. Study-level points and caveats: The study detected some responding clones in pre-infection memory, suggesting cross-reactive memory joined. Contracting clones, day 15 to 85, had balanced CD4/CD8, and later expanders favored CD4+.

The TCR originated in an adult woman who had mild COVID-19 (a few samples of this study predate the infection). Cell type and time point are not known. This chain uses TRBV7-6 with TRBJ2-7; 8 nucleotides align to TRBD1. The sequenced material came from PBMCs or a T cell subset sorted from them (not recorded which). The CDR3 DNA sequence: TGTGCCAGCAGCCCCAGGGGGACAGGCGTTTACGAGCAGTACTTC. As protein: CASSPRGTGVYEQYF. Full variable domain (missing parts from reference TRBV7-6 and TRBJ2-7): GAGVSQSPRYKVTKRGQDVALRCDPISGHVSLYWYRQALGQGPEFLTYFNYEAQQDKSGLPNDRFSAERPEGSISTLTIQRTEQRDSAMYRCASSPRGTGVYEQYFGPGTRLTVT.